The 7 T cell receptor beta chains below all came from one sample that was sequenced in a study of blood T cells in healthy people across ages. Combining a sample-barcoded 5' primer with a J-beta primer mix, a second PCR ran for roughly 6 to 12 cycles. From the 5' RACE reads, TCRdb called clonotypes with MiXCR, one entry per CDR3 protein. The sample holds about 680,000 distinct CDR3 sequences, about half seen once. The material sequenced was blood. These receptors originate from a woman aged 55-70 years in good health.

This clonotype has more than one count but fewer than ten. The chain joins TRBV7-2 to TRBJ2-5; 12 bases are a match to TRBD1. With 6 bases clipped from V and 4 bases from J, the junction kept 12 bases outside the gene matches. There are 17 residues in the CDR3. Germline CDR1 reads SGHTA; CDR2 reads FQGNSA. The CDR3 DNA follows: TGTGCCAGCAGACGAAGTTCCGGGACAGGGGGCGTAGAGACCCAGTACTTC. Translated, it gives CASRRSSGTGGVETQYF.

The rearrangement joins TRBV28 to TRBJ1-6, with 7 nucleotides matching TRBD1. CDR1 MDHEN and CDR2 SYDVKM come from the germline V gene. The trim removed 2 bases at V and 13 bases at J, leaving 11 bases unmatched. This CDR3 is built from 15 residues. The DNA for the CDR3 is TGTGCCAGCAGTTTAAGGGGGGCAGGGGGACGGCCCCTCCACTTT. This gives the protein CASSLRGAGGRPLHF.

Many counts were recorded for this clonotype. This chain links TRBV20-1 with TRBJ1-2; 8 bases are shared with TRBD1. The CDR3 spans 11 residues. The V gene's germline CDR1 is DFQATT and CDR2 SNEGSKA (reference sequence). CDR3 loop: CSGQGAFGYTF. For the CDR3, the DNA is TGCAGCGGGCAGGGGGCGTTTGGCTACACCTTC.

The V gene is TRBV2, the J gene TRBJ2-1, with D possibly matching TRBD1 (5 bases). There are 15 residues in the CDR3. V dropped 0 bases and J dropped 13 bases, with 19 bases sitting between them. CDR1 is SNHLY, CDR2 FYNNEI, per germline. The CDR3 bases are TGTGCCAGCAGTGAAGCGCTTCAGGGCCTGGAGACCCAGTTCTTC. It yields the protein CASSEALQGLETQFF.

The DNA of the CDR3 is TGCAGCGTTGTTGCGGCCTACAATGAGCAGTACTTC. It yields the protein CSVVAAYNEQYF. The chain employs TRBV29-1 and TRBJ2-1; D is unresolved. The last part of the DNA fits TRBJ2-7 better; the J call may be wrong. CDR3 size: 12 residues. Germline CDR1 reads SQVTM; CDR2 reads ANQGSEA.

CDR3 bases: TGTGCCATCAGTGCGGGCGGTAGCTCCTACAATGAGCAGTTCTTC. Protein sequence: CAISAGGSSYNEQFF. V and J are TRBV10-3 and TRBJ2-1; D uncertain. The CDR3 runs 15 residues. Germline V gene lookup returns CDR1 ENHRY and CDR2 SYGVKD. The V and J ends lost 4 bases and 0 bases respectively, with 10 bases between them.

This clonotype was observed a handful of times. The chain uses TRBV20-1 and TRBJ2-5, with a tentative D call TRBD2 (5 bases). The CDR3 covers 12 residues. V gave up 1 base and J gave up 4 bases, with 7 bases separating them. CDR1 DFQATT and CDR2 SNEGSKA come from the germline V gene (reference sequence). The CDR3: CSARVSVETQYF. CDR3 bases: TGCAGTGCTAGAGTTAGCGTAGAGACCCAGTACTTC.